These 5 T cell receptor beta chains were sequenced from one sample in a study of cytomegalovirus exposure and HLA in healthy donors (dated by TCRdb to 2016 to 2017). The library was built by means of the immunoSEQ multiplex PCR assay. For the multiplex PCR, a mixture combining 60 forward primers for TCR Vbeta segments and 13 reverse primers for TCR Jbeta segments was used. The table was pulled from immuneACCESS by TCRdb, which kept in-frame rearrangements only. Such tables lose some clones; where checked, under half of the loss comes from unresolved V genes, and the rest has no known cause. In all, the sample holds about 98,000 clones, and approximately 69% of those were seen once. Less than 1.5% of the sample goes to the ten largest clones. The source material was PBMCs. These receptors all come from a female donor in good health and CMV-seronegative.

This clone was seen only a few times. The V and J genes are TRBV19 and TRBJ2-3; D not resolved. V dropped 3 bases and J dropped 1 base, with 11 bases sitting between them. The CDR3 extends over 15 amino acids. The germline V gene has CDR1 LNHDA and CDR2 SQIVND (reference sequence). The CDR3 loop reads CASSIAARGTDTQYF. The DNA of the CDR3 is TGTGCCAGTAGTATTGCGGCCCGCGGCACAGATACGCAGTATTTT. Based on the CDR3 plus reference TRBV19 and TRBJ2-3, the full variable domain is DGGITQSPKYLFRKEGQNVTLSCEQNLNHDAMYWYRQDPGQGLRLIYYSQIVNDFQKGDIAEGYSVSREKKESFPLTVTSAQKNPTAFYLCASSIAARGTDTQYFGPGTRLTVL.

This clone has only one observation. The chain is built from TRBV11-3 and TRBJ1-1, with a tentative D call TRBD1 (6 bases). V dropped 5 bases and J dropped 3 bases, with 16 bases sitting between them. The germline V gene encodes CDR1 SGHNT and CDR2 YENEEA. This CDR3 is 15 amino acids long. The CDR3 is CASSRSPGQHTEAFF. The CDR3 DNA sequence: TGTGCCAGCAGCCGCTCCCCTGGACAGCACACTGAAGCTTTCTTT.

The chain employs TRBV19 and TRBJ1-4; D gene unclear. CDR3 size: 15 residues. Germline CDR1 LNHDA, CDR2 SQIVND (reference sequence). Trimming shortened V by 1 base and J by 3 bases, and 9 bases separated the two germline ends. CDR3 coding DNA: TGTGCCAGTAGTATAGGAGGGTTGGCTAATGAAAAACTGTTTTTT. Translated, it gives CASSIGGLANEKLFF.

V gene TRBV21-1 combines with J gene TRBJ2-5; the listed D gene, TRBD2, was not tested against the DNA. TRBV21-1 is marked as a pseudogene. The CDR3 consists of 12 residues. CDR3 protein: CASRDPQETQYF. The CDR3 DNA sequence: TGTGCCAGCCGGGATCCTCAAGAGACCCAGTACTTC.

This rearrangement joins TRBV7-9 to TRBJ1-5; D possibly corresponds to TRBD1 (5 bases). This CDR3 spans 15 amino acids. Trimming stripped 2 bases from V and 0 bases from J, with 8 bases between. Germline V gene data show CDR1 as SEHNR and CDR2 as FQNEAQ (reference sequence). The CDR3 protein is CASSLLGGSNQPQHF. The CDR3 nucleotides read TGTGCCAGCAGCTTATTGGGGGGTAGCAATCAGCCCCAGCATTTT.